The sequence of this T cell receptor (beta chain) was determined in a study of cytomegalovirus exposure and HLA in healthy donors. In its sample, this clone was seen once. Germline V gene sequence: CDR1 SGHRS, CDR2 YFSETQ. The V gene lost 6 bases and the J gene lost 2 bases, with 18 bases spanning the gap. CDR3 size: 15 residues. Assay used: immunoSEQ multiplex PCR; TCRdb lists only in-frame clones, some missing. The table has about 200,000 clones, around 80% seen once. The specimen sequenced was PBMCs. The gene calls are TRBV5-1 and TRBJ2-7; TRBD2 might be the D (6 bases). The source of this sequence is a woman between 25 and 40 years old in good health and CMV-seronegative. CDR3 DNA: TGCGCCAGCACCAATCGGGACTCCTCAGCCTACGAGCAGTACTTC. It translates to CASTNRDSSAYEQYF.